The 15 T cell receptor beta chains given below trace back to one sample, sequenced in a study of blood T cell repertoires in COVID-19. Clones were sequenced by immunoSEQ multiplex PCR, and TCRdb holds only the in-frame ones, with some missing. The sample records about 320,000 clones, 70% to 90% being singletons. The sequencing sample was made of PBMCs or T cells enriched from blood (not recorded which). These receptors all stem from a woman in her twenties or thirties who had recovered from COVID-19.

The gene calls are TRBV3-1 (or the pseudogene TRBV3-2) and TRBJ2-1; D is possibly TRBD1 (6 bases). The ends were cut back, 0 bases at V and 7 bases at J, with 13 bases in the middle. Germline lookup yields CDR1 LGHDT and CDR2 YNNKEL (reference sequence). This CDR3 spans 15 amino acids. This chain's CDR3 is CASSQEAGARNEQFF. For the CDR3, the DNA is TGTGCCAGCAGCCAAGAGGCAGGGGCGAGGAATGAGCAGTTCTTC.

This clone was found once. The CDR3 nucleotides are TGTGCCAGCAGCCAGAGACAGGGGGCTGGAAACACCATATATTTT. It yields the protein CASSQRQGAGNTIYF. V and J are TRBV5-5 and TRBJ1-3, with 9 nucleotides matching TRBD1. Germline CDR1 is SGHKS and CDR2 is YYEKEE (reference sequence). The CDR3 is 15 amino acids. V shed 4 bases and J 2 bases; nucleotides not matched to a gene: 4.

This chain uses TRBV5-1 with TRBJ1-1; 8 bases are shared with TRBD1. The trim removed 3 bases at V and 5 bases at J, leaving 6 bases unmatched. The CDR3 sequence is 14 residues long. The germline CDR1 and CDR2 sequences are SGHRS and YFSETQ. CDR3 DNA sequence: TGCGCCAGCAGCTCTACAGGGGGAGGAACTGAAGCTTTCTTT. Translating it yields CASSSTGGGTEAFF.

This clone was observed a few times. CDR3 sequence (DNA): TGTGCCAGCACCGGCCGGGGGAACACTGAAGCTTTCTTT. Its protein is CASTGRGNTEAFF. The chain joins TRBV11-2 to TRBJ1-1; no reliable D call. Trimming shortened V by 7 bases and J by 1 base, and 10 bases separated the two germline ends. Germline CDR1 and CDR2: SGHAT and FQNNGV. The CDR3 runs to 13 residues.

This chain connects TRBV11-1 to TRBJ2-5; D is possibly TRBD1 (5 bases). The length of the CDR3 is 15 residues. The germline CDR1 and CDR2 sequences are SGHAT and FQDESV (reference sequence). Between the trimmed V and J ends, which lost 2 bases and 5 bases, there was a span of 15 bases. The CDR3 bases are TGTGCCAGCAGCTTATGGGGTTCAGGGCAGGAGACCCAGTACTTC. Its protein is CASSLWGSGQETQYF.

The gene calls are TRBV15 and TRBJ1-5; maybe TRBD1 (6 bases). Germline CDR1 reads LNHNV; CDR2 reads YYDKDF (reference sequence). Trimming pared 9 bases from V and 5 bases from J, leaving 8 bases between. This CDR3 has 11 amino acids. CDR3 protein: CATEGDQPQHF. CDR3 nucleotide sequence: TGTGCCACTGAGGGGGATCAGCCCCAGCATTTT.

The chain has TRBV5-5 and TRBJ1-5; D is perhaps TRBD1 (5 bases). V lost 4 bases, J lost 2 bases, and 22 bases lay in between. This CDR3 contains 18 residues. Germline values: CDR1 SGHKS, CDR2 YYEKEE (reference sequence). DNA for the CDR3: TGTGCCAGCAGCCACCCGGCGGGGGTATCATGGGGCAATCAGCCCCAGCATTTT. It is translated as CASSHPAGVSWGNQPQHF.

The chain couples TRBV10-3 to TRBJ1-4; no clear D. Germline CDR1 reads ENHRY; CDR2 reads SYGVKD. The ends were cut back, 10 bases at V and 0 bases at J, with 9 bases in the middle. This CDR3 is 13 amino acids long. The CDR3 DNA follows: TGTGCCACGCAGCGGTCAACTAATGAAAAACTGTTTTTT. It specifies CATQRSTNEKLFF.

The chain has TRBV3-1 (or the pseudogene TRBV3-2) and TRBJ2-1; D ambiguous. V lost 0 bases to trimming and J lost 0 bases, with 6 bases between them. The CDR3 runs to 15 residues. Germline-derived CDR1 and CDR2 are LGHDT and YNNKEL (reference sequence). In DNA form, the CDR3 reads TGTGCCAGCAGCCAAGATATGAGCTCCTACAATGAGCAGTTCTTC. It codes for CASSQDMSSYNEQFF.

The chain joins TRBV7-2 to TRBJ2-1; 11 positions agree with TRBD2. V was pared by 3 bases and J by 0 bases, with 10 bases of the junction left unmatched. This CDR3 has 19 residues. Germline V gene data show CDR1 as SGHTA and CDR2 as FQGNSA. The DNA for the CDR3 is TGTGCCAGCAGCTTTTCGGCTAGCGGGGGGCCGAGCTCCTACAATGAGCAGTTCTTC. Amino acid sequence: CASSFSASGGPSSYNEQFF.

V gene TRBV7-9 combines with J gene TRBJ2-1; D is possibly TRBD1 (6 bases). CDR3 length: 14 residues. V gave up 5 bases and J gave up 4 bases, with 12 bases separating them. Germline lookup yields CDR1 SEHNR and CDR2 FQNEAQ (reference sequence). CDR3 coding DNA: TGTGCCAGCAGCCCCCGGACAGCATACAATGAGCAGTTCTTC. Translating gives CASSPRTAYNEQFF.

The chain uses TRBV11-2 and TRBJ1-1; the D gene is possibly TRBD1 (5 bases). Per germline, CDR1 SGHAT and CDR2 FQNNGV. CDR3 length equals 14 residues. V shed 1 base and J shed 8 bases, with 14 bases lying between them. The CDR3 loop reads CASSLVAGRTEAFF. The CDR3 region has the DNA TGTGCCAGCAGCTTAGTTGCAGGGCGGACGGAAGCTTTCTTT.

The gene calls are TRBV6-4 and TRBJ1-5; the match to TRBD1 covers 9 bases. V gave up 5 bases and J gave up 5 bases; unmatched junction bases: 7. The CDR3 consists of 15 residues. The V gene's germline CDR1 is MRHNA and CDR2 SNTAGT. CDR3 DNA sequence: TGTGCCAGCAGTCGGGACAGGGTGTCACATCAGCCCCAGCATTTT. Its protein is CASSRDRVSHQPQHF.

V and J are TRBV5-4 and TRBJ2-2; D possibly corresponds to TRBD2 (5 bases). The CDR3 is 15 residues long. V was clipped by 3 bases and J by 6 bases, with 15 bases between them. Looked up from germline, CDR1 is SGHNT and CDR2 is YYREEE (reference sequence). The CDR3 here is CASSSDSPVAGELFF. CDR3 in DNA: TGTGCCAGCAGCTCGGACTCTCCAGTGGCCGGGGAGCTGTTTTTT.

J is TRBJ2-1 and V is TRBV7-9, with 9 nucleotides matching TRBD1. CDR1 and CDR2 (germline): SEHNR, FQNEAQ (reference sequence). Trimming cost V 6 bases and J 6 bases; bases outside gene matches: 12. CDR3 length: 16 residues. The CDR3 nucleotides read TGTGCCAGCAGTTTAACCCTGGACAGGGGAGGCAATGAGCAGTTCTTC. Amino acid sequence: CASSLTLDRGGNEQFF. The full variable domain, rest sourced from reference TRBV7-9 and TRBJ2-1, is DTGVSQNPRHKITKRGQNVTFRCDPISEHNRLYWYRQTLGQGPEFLTYFQNEAQLEKSRLLSDRFSAERPKGSFSTLEIQRTEQGDSAMYLCASSLTLDRGGNEQFFGPGTRLTVL.